One sample yielded the 27 T cell receptor beta chains listed below, sequenced in a study of cytomegalovirus exposure and HLA in healthy donors. It was with 60 Vbeta and 13 Jbeta primers that the PCR ran. Only in-frame clones appear in the TCRdb table, and some are missing; sequencing was by immunoSEQ multiplex PCR. The table includes about 83,000 clones, about four fifths detected once. Sequencing was performed on PBMCs. These receptors were obtained from a woman in her twenties or thirties in good health and CMV-seronegative.

The chain is built from TRBV6-1 and TRBJ2-3; TRBD1 aligns across 10 bases. With V trimmed by 6 bases and J by 6 bases, 3 bases remained unmatched. Germline V gene sequence: CDR1 MNHNS, CDR2 SASEGT. The CDR3 contains 13 residues. The CDR3 spells CASRGTGVDTQYF. The CDR3 coding sequence is TGTGCCAGCAGGGGGACAGGGGTTGATACGCAGTATTTT.

The chain uses TRBV4-1 and TRBJ2-7, with 9 positions matching TRBD2. This CDR3 contains 16 residues. Germline V lookup: CDR1 MGHRA, CDR2 YSYEKL. The V and J ends lost 0 bases and 1 base, in that order; junction bases with no gene match: 4. CDR3 protein: CASSQDHSGSSYEQYF. The DNA for the CDR3 is TGCGCCAGCAGCCAAGATCATAGCGGGAGTTCCTACGAGCAGTACTTC.

The genes are TRBV6-1 and TRBJ2-7, with D perhaps matching TRBD2 (6 bases). CDR3 length: 14 amino acids. The V gene's germline CDR1 is MNHNS and CDR2 SASEGT. V was pared by 5 bases and J by 1 base, with 12 bases between. For the CDR3, the DNA is TGTGCCAGCAGTACCGGGCGGGGATCCTACGAGCAGTACTTC. It translates to CASSTGRGSYEQYF.

The rearrangement links TRBV6-5 to TRBJ2-7; D not resolved. Trimming took off 5 bases at V and 1 base at J, with 12 bases between the two ends. Germline lookup yields CDR1 MNHEY and CDR2 SVGAGI. The CDR3 is made up of 14 amino acids. Written as DNA, the CDR3 is TGTGCCAGCAGTGATAACCGGGTTTCCTACGAGCAGTACTTC. This encodes CASSDNRVSYEQYF.

The V call is TRBV6-1, the J call TRBJ2-1; D gene ambiguous. Germline loops: CDR1 MNHNS, CDR2 SASEGT. The ends were cut back, 2 bases at V and 8 bases at J, with 4 bases in the middle. The CDR3 is 11 amino acids. Here the CDR3 reads CASSEFDEQFF. CDR3 in DNA: TGTGCCAGCAGTGAATTCGATGAGCAGTTCTTC.

The gene calls are TRBV5-4 and TRBJ2-1; 8 bases fit TRBD2. Germline CDR1 reads SGHNT; CDR2 reads YYREEE (reference sequence). Unmatched junction bases numbered 9, after V lost 5 bases and J lost 5 bases. This CDR3 contains 15 residues. The CDR3 bases are TGTGCCAGCAGACCCGGGACTAGGGCAGACAATGAGCAGTTCTTC. Translation gives CASRPGTRADNEQFF. The complete variable domain, with remaining parts taken from reference TRBV5-4 and TRBJ2-1, reads ETGVTQSPTHLIKTRGQQVTLRCSSQSGHNTVSWYQQALGQGPQFIFQYYREEENGRGNFPPRFSGLQFPNYSSELNVNALELDDSALYLCASRPGTRADNEQFFGPGTRLTVL.

The table lists this clone with a count of one. This chain uses TRBV2 with TRBJ1-5, with D unresolved. Germline CDR1 reads SNHLY; CDR2 reads FYNNEI. V shed 2 bases and J shed 5 bases, with 16 bases lying between them. The CDR3 contains 16 residues. In DNA, the CDR3 is TGTGCCAGCAGTGAACAAATTCTGACAATCGATCAGCCCCAGCATTTT. Protein sequence: CASSEQILTIDQPQHF.

The chain joins TRBV29-1 to TRBJ2-5; the match to TRBD1 covers 11 bases. Trimming took 7 bases from V and 5 from J; bases not matched to a gene: 6. The CDR3 is 13 amino acids. Germline V CDR1 and CDR2: SQVTM, ANQGSEA. The CDR3, as DNA: TGCAGCGACCGGACAGGGGGCGCGGAGACCCAGTACTTC. It translates to CSDRTGGAETQYF.

This clone showed up just once. This sequence joins TRBV4-3 and TRBJ2-7; no firm D call. The length of the CDR3 is 14 residues. Trimming removed 0 bases from V and 4 bases from J, with 10 bases in between. Germline CDR1 LGHNA, CDR2 YSLEER. CDR3 amino acids: CASSQEVRLYEQYF. The CDR3 DNA is TGCGCCAGCAGCCAAGAAGTCAGGCTATACGAGCAGTACTTC.

This sequence joins TRBV5-1 and TRBJ2-5; the match to TRBD2 covers 11 bases. In germline, CDR1 is SGHRS, CDR2 YFSETQ. This CDR3 has 15 amino acids. Unmatched junction bases numbered 3, after V lost 4 bases and J lost 1 base. The CDR3 protein is CASSPGLAAQETQYF. The CDR3 region has the DNA TGCGCCAGCAGCCCGGGACTAGCGGCCCAAGAGACCCAGTACTTC.

V gene TRBV4-2 combines with J gene TRBJ1-2, with D maybe TRBD1 (5 bases). Trimming cost V 0 bases and J 3 bases, with 8 bases left between them. There are 14 residues in the CDR3. Germline V lookup: CDR1 LGHNA, CDR2 YNFKEQ. This chain's CDR3 is CASSQEKTDYGYTF. As DNA, the CDR3 is TGTGCCAGCAGCCAAGAGAAGACAGACTATGGCTACACCTTC.

This clone was seen a few times. The V call is TRBV7-2, the J call TRBJ1-5; TRBD1 matches 7 bases. The V gene's germline CDR1 is SGHTA and CDR2 FQGNSA. CDR3 length: 17 amino acids. Trimming cost V 1 base and J 6 bases; bases outside gene matches: 12. The CDR3 loop is CASSLGVRRGLSQPQHF. CDR3 bases: TGTGCCAGCAGCTTAGGCGTGCGAAGGGGGCTGAGTCAGCCCCAGCATTTT.

This clone was seen just once. J is TRBJ2-2 and V is TRBV28; D is possibly TRBD1 (6 bases). The V end lost 3 bases, the J end lost 0 bases, and 8 bases lay between the germline ends. The CDR3 has 15 amino acids. Germline values: CDR1 MDHEN, CDR2 SYDVKM. CDR3 coding DNA: TGTGCCAGCAGTTTGCCAGGGGCGAACACCGGGGAGCTGTTTTTT. Translating gives CASSLPGANTGELFF.

This clone was observed a single time. The chain recombines TRBV7-9 with TRBJ1-1; D perhaps matches TRBD1 (5 bases). CDR3 length equals 14 residues. V lost 2 bases, J lost 6 bases, and 13 bases lay in between. Germline CDR1 reads SEHNR; CDR2 reads FQNEAQ (reference sequence). This CDR3 is CASSLWGGESEAFF. CDR3 coding DNA: TGTGCCAGCAGCTTATGGGGGGGGGAATCTGAAGCTTTCTTT.

This clone was observed a handful of times. V usage is TRBV27 and J usage is TRBJ2-2, with D perhaps matching TRBD2 (5 bases). CDR1 and CDR2 (germline): MNHEY, SMNVEV (reference sequence). There are 18 residues in the CDR3. V was cut by 2 bases and J by 0 bases, with 16 bases left in between. In DNA, the CDR3 is TGTGCCAGCAGTTTAAGGGCGGGCAGAGACCCGAACACCGGGGAGCTGTTTTTT. Protein product: CASSLRAGRDPNTGELFF.

The chain joins TRBV28 to TRBJ2-1; 10 bases agree with TRBD1. CDR1 is MDHEN and CDR2 is SYDVKM in the germline V gene. There are 16 residues in the CDR3. After removal of 7 bases from V and 8 bases from J, the junction contained 14 bases not matched to a gene. CDR3 bases: TGTGCCAGCACTCCTTTGGGGACAGGGGCTCAACATGAGCAGTTCTTC. Translating gives CASTPLGTGAQHEQFF.

The chain links TRBV9 to TRBJ2-1, with TRBD2 matching 7 bases. The junction had 6 bases not matched to a gene; V was cut back by 0 bases and J by 3 bases. CDR3 length: 16 residues. In germline, CDR1 is SGDLS, CDR2 YYNGEE. CDR3 residues: CASSVAVGGSYNEQFF. CDR3 sequence (DNA): TGTGCCAGCAGCGTAGCAGTGGGAGGGAGCTACAATGAGCAGTTCTTC.

The J gene is TRBJ2-6, the V gene TRBV25-1; weak D call: TRBD1 (6 bases). Trimming left V 5 bases short and J 0 bases short, with 11 bases between. CDR1 MGHDK and CDR2 SYGVNS come from the germline V gene. This CDR3 is built from 16 residues. CDR3 sequence (DNA): TGTGCCAGCAGTCTTGGACAGATCTCTGGGGCCAACGTCCTGACTTTC. It yields the protein CASSLGQISGANVLTF.

The CDR3 DNA follows: TGTGCCAGCAGCCAAACCGGGACTAGCCTGAGGAGCTCCTACAATGAGCAGTTCTTC. Encoded protein: CASSQTGTSLRSSYNEQFF. The gene calls are TRBV4-2 and TRBJ2-1; TRBD2 agrees at 9 bases. CDR1 is LGHNA, CDR2 YNFKEQ, per germline. With V trimmed by 2 bases and J by 0 bases, 11 bases remained unmatched. This CDR3 comprises 19 residues.

This rearrangement joins TRBV4-3 to TRBJ2-7; a weak D match, TRBD1 (6 bases). Looked up from germline, CDR1 is LGHNA and CDR2 is YSLEER. The V and J ends lost 1 base and 1 base respectively, with 8 bases between them. This CDR3 spans 14 amino acids. The CDR3 loop is CASSQAQGSYEQYF. CDR3 bases: TGCGCCAGCAGCCAAGCCCAGGGGTCCTACGAGCAGTACTTC.

J is TRBJ2-5 and V is TRBV19; 11 nucleotides match TRBD1. This CDR3 comprises 12 residues. With 11 bases clipped from V and 4 bases from J, the junction kept 3 bases outside the gene matches. Germline-derived CDR1 and CDR2 are LNHDA and SQIVND (reference sequence). CDR3 DNA sequence: TGTGCCGCTGGGACAGGGGGAGAGACCCAGTACTTC. It yields the protein CAAGTGGETQYF.

The rearrangement uses TRBV30 and TRBJ2-4, with 9 bases aligning to TRBD1. CDR3 size: 14 residues. After removal of 3 bases from V and 7 bases from J, the junction contained 7 bases not matched to a gene. Germline V gene lookup returns CDR1 GTSNPN and CDR2 SVGIG (reference sequence). Here the CDR3 DNA reads TGTGCCTGGAGCGAGGGACAGGGATGGAACATTCAGTACTTC. Protein sequence: CAWSEGQGWNIQYF.

The V call is TRBV19, the J call TRBJ2-7; the match to TRBD1 covers 8 bases. The germline CDR1 and CDR2 sequences are LNHDA and SQIVND (reference sequence). The CDR3 covers 15 residues. Trimming at V came to 0 bases and at J to 2 bases, leaving 3 bases not matched to a gene. DNA of the CDR3: TGTGCCAGTAGTATAGACTGGACAGGGACCTACGAGCAGTACTTC. Translation: CASSIDWTGTYEQYF.

V and J are TRBV7-9 and TRBJ2-5; possible D gene TRBD2, 5 bases. V was pared by 2 bases and J by 5 bases, with 15 bases between. Looked up from germline, CDR1 is SEHNR and CDR2 is FQNEAQ (reference sequence). This CDR3 spans 15 amino acids. The CDR3 protein is CASSLPLGLSETQYF. CDR3 in DNA: TGTGCCAGCAGCTTACCACTCGGACTGTCCGAGACCCAGTACTTC.

The chain uses TRBV4-1 and TRBJ2-7, with D possibly matching TRBD1 (6 bases). The CDR3 length is 13 residues. The germline CDR1 and CDR2 sequences are MGHRA and YSYEKL. The V and J ends lost 3 bases and 3 bases respectively, with 9 bases between them. The CDR3 DNA reads TGCGCCAGCAGCCACAGGGGAAACTACGAGCAGTACTTC. This translates into CASSHRGNYEQYF.

The chain has TRBV5-8 and TRBJ1-3; 8 positions agree with TRBD1. V shed 2 bases, J shed 2 bases, and the junction held 6 bases outside the gene matches. The germline CDR1 and CDR2 sequences are SGHTS and YDEGEE. There are 16 residues in the CDR3. The DNA for the CDR3 is TGTGCCAGCAGCTTACACAGGGGGGAAACTGGAAACACCATATATTTT. Translation: CASSLHRGETGNTIYF.

The chain carries TRBV18 and TRBJ1-1; the D is unclear. The germline V gene encodes CDR1 KGHSH and CDR2 LQKENI. The CDR3 runs to 16 residues. Trimming removed 3 bases from V and 3 bases from J, with 17 bases in between. DNA of the CDR3: TGTGCCAGCTCACCGGGCGGGGTTCGCGGGGACACTGAAGCTTTCTTT. Translated: CASSPGGVRGDTEAFF.